This T cell receptor (beta chain) is from a study of blood T cell repertoires in COVID-19. Study-level background: COVID-19 samples, acute and convalescent, were from the United States, Italy and Spain. T cells, B-cell-depleted T cells, or PBMCs supplied cDNA or gDNA.

As processed by the authors: By means of reference gene primer amplification, nucleated cell counts were estimated. Measured with immunoSEQ multiplex PCR; TCRdb has only the in-frame clones, and not every one. The DNA was the basis for D and trimming; V, J and clone size are from that table. The sample has some 150,000 clones, 85% seen once. The length of the CDR3 is 15 residues. Germline-derived CDR1 and CDR2 are SGHAT and FQNNGV. Unmatched junction bases numbered 9, after V lost 5 bases and J lost 2 bases. The clonotype was recovered from a man aged 45-65 years with acute or convalescent COVID-19. The chain combines TRBV11-2 with TRBJ2-7; the match to TRBD1 covers 7 bases. The sequencing sample was made of peripheral blood. For the CDR3, the DNA is TGTGCCAGCAGCACATCGGACAGGTTAACCTACGAGCAGTACTTC. Translation: CASSTSDRLTYEQYF. Looking up the rest from reference TRBV11-2 and TRBJ2-7 gives the full variable domain: EAGVAQSPRYKIIEKRQSVAFWCNPISGHATLYWYQQILGQGPKLLIQFQNNGVVDDSQLPKDRFSAERLKGVDSTLKIQPAKLEDSAVYLCASSTSDRLTYEQYFGPGTRLTVT.